The subject of this entry is one TCR beta chain. Sequencing was performed with immunoSEQ multiplex PCR; in TCRdb, only in-frame clones are kept and a portion is missing. The table lists over 150,000 clones, about 90% of them singletons. This sample stems from a study of T cell responses to AZD1222 COVID-19 vaccine. Germline V gene data show CDR1 as LGHDT and CDR2 as YNNKEL (reference sequence). The CDR3 covers 13 residues. J lost 7 bases, V lost 4 bases, and 7 bases had no gene match. The starting material was peripheral blood, obtained on day 0 of AZD1222 vaccination. This TCR was recovered from an adult in good health. The genes are TRBV3-1 (or the pseudogene TRBV3-2) and TRBJ2-7; 7 bases line up with TRBD1. This CDR3 reads CASSPYRGWEQYF. CDR3 nucleotides: TGTGCCAGCAGCCCATACAGGGGCTGGGAGCAGTACTTC.